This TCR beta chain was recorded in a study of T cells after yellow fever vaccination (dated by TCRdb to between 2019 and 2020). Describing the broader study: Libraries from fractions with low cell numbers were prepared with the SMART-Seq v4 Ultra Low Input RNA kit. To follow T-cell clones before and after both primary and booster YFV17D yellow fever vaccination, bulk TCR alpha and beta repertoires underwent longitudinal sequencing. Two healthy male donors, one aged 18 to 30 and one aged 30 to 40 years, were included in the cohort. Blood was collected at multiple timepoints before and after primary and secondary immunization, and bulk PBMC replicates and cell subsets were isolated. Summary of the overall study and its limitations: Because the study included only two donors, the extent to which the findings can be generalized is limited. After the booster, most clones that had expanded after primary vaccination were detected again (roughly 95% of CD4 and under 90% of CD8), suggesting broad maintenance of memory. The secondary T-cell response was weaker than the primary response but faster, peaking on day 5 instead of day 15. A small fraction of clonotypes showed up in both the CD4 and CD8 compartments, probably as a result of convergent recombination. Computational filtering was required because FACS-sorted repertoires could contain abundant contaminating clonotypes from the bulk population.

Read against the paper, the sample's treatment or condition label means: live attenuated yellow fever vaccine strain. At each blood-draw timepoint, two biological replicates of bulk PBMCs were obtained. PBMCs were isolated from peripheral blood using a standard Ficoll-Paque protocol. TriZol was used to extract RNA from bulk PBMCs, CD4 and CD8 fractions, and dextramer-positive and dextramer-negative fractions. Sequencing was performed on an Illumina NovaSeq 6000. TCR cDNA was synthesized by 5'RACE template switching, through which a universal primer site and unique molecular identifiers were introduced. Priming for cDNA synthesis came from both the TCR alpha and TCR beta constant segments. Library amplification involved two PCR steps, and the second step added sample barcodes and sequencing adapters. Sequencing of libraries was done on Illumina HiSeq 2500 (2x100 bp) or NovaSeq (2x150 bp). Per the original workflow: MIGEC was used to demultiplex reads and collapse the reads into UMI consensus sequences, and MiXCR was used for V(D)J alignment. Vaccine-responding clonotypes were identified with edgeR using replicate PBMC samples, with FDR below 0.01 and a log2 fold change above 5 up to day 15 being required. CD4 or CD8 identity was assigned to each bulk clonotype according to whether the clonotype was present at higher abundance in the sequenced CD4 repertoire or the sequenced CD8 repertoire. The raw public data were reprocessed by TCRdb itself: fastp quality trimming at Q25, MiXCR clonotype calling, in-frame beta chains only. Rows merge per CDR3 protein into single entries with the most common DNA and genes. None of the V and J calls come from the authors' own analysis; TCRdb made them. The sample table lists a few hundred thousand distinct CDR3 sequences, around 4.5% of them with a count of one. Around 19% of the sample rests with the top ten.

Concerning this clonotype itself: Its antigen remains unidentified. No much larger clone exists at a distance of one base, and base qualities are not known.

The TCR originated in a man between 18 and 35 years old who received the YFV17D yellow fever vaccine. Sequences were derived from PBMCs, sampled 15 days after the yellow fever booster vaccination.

The DNA sequence reads TGTGCCAGCAGCCCCCGGGACGGGACCTACGAGCAGTACTTC. Its protein product is CASSPRDGTYEQYF. The sequence links TRBV7-9 to TRBJ2-7, with the D call perhaps TRBD1 or TRBD2, each one matching 5 bases. The junction carries 13 bases between V and J, which are trimmed by 5 bases and 2 bases respectively. In the germline V gene (reference sequence), CDR1 corresponds to SEHNR and CDR2 to FQNEAQ. The CDR3 runs 14 amino acids, cysteine and phenylalanine included. The sequence is cut down to CDR3 DNA, 42 bases in frame from base 1.